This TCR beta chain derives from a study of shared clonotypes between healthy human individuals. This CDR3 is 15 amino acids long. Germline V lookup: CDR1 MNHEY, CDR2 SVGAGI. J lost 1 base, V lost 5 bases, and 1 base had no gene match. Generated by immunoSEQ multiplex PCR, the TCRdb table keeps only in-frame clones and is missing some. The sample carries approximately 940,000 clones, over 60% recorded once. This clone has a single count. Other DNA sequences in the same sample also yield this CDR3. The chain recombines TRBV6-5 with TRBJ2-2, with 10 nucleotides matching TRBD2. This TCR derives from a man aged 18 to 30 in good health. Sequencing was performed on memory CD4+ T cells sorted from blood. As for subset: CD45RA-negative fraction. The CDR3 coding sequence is TGTGCCAGCAGTCGGACTAGCGGGAACACCGGGGAGCTGTTTTTT. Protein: CASSRTSGNTGELFF.